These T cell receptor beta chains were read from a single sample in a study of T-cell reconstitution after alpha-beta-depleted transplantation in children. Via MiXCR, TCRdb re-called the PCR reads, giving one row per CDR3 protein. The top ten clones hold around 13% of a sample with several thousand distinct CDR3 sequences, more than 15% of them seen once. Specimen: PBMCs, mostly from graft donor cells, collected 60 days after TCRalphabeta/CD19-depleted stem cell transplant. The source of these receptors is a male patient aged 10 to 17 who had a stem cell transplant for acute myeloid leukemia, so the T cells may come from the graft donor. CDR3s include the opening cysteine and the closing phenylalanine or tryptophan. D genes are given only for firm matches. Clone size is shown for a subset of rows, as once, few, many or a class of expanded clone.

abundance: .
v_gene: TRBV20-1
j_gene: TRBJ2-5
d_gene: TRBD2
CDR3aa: CSATSGRARETQYF
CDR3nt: TGCAGTGCTACAAGCGGGAGGGCCAGGGAGACCCAGTACTTC

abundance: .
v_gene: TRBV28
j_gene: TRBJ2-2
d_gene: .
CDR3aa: CASSLSPGGTANTGELFF
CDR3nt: TGTGCCAGCAGTTTATCCCCAGGCGGGACCGCGAACACCGGGGAGCTGTTTTTT

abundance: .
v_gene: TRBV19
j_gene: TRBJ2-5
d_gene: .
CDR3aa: CASSSPGMGRETQYF
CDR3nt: TGTGCCAGTAGTTCGCCCGGAATGGGCCGGGAGACCCAGTACTTC

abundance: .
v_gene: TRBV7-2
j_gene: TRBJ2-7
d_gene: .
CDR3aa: CASSPRTASYEQYF
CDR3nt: TGTGCCAGCAGCCCGAGGACAGCCTCCTACGAGCAGTACTTC

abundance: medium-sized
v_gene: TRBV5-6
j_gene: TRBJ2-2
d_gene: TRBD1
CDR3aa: CASSSGTGVPGELFF
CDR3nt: TGTGCCAGCAGCTCCGGGACAGGGGTCCCCGGGGAGCTGTTTTTT

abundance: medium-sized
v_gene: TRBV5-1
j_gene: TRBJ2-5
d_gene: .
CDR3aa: CASSLGSGKFETQYF
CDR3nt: TGCGCCAGCAGCTTGGGTTCTGGGAAGTTCGAGACCCAGTACTTC

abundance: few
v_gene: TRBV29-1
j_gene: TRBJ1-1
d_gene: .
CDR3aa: CSVEAQVGTEAFF
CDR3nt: TGCAGCGTTGAAGCCCAGGTGGGCACTGAAGCTTTCTTT

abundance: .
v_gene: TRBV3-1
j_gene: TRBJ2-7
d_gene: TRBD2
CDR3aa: CASSRTPSGIGLYEQYF
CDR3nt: TGTGCCAGCAGCCGAACCCCTAGCGGGATCGGCCTCTACGAGCAGTACTTC

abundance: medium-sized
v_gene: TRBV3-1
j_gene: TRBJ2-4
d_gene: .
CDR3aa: CASSQWIAKNIQYF
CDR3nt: TGTGCCAGCAGCCAATGGATAGCCAAAAACATTCAGTACTTC

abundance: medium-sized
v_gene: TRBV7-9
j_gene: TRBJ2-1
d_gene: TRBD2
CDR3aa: CASSLGLAENNEQFF
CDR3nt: TGTGCCAGCAGCCTTGGACTAGCGGAAAACAATGAGCAGTTCTTC

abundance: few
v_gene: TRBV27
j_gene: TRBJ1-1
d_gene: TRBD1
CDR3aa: CASSLVTPQGVTEAFF
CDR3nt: TGTGCCAGCAGTTTAGTGACCCCTCAGGGGGTCACTGAAGCTTTCTTT

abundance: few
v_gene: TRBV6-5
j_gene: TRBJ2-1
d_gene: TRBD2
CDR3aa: CASSSRTSGRGYEQFF
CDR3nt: TGTGCCAGCAGTTCTCGGACTAGCGGGAGAGGCTATGAGCAGTTCTTC

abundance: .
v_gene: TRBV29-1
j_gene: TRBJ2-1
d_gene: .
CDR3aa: CSVVLGVTQFF
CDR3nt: TGCAGCGTTGTACTAGGGGTAACGCAGTTCTTC

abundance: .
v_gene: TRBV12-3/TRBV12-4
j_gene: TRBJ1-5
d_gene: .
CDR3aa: CASSFAIQPQHF
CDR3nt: TGTGCCAGCAGTTTCGCCATTCAGCCCCAGCATTTT

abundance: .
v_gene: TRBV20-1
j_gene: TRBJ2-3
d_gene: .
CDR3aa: CSASPDPSTDTQYF
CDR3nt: TGCAGTGCCAGTCCGGACCCTAGCACAGATACGCAGTATTTT

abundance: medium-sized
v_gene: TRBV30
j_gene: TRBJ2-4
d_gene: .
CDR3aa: CAWNSKNIQYF
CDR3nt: TGTGCCTGGAACTCCAAAAACATTCAGTACTTC

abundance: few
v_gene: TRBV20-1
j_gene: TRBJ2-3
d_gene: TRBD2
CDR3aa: CSAPLAGGFFSTDTQYF
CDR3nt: TGCAGTGCTCCTCTAGCGGGGGGGTTCTTTAGCACAGATACGCAGTATTTT

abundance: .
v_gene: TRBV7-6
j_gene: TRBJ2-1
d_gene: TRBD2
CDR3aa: CASSLDPGGDNEQFF
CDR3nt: TGTGCCAGCAGCTTAGATCCGGGAGGGGACAATGAGCAGTTCTTC

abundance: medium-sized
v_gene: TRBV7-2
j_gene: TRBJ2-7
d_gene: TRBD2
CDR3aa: CASSLRAGLYEQYF
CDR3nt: TGTGCCAGCAGCCTACGAGCGGGGCTGTACGAGCAGTACTTC

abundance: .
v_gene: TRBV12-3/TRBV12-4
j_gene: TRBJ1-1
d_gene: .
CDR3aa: CASRDQGGGQAFF
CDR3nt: TGTGCCAGCAGGGACCAGGGTGGGGGGCAAGCTTTCTTT

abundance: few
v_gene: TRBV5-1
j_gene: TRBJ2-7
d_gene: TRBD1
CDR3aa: CASSSPGTGDTVPYEQYF
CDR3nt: TGCGCCAGCAGCTCCCCCGGGACAGGGGACACGGTACCCTACGAGCAGTACTTC

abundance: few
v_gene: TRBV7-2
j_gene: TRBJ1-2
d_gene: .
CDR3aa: CASRWATGEGGYTF
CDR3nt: TGTGCCAGCAGATGGGCGACGGGGGAAGGGGGCTACACCTTC

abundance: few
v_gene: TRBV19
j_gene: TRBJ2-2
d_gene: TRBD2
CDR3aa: CATRTSGANTGELFF
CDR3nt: TGTGCCACCAGGACTAGCGGGGCTAACACCGGGGAGCTGTTTTTT

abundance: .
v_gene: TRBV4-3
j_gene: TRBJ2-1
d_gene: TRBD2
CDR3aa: CASSQDSGGGYNEQFF
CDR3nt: TGCGCCAGCAGCCAAGACTCCGGGGGGGGATACAATGAGCAGTTCTTC

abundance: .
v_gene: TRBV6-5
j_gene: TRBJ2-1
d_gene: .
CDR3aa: CASSFGGAIHEQFF
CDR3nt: TGTGCCAGCAGTTTCGGCGGGGCGATCCATGAGCAGTTCTTC

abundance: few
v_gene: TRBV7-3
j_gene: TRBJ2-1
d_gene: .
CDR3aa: CASSASLAASYNEQFF
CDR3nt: TGTGCCAGCAGCGCCTCGCTAGCTGCCTCCTACAATGAGCAGTTCTTC

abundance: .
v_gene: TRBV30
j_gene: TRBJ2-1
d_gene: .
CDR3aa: CAWIQYNEQFF
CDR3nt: TGTGCCTGGATACAGTACAATGAGCAGTTCTTC

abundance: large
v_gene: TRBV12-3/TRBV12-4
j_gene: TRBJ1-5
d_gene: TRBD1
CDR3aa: CASRPGTGESQPQHF
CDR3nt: TGTGCCAGCAGGCCTGGGACAGGGGAGAGTCAGCCCCAGCATTTT

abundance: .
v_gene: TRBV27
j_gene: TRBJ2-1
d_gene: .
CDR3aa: CARGEQFF
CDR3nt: TGTGCCAGGGGGGAACAGTTCTTC

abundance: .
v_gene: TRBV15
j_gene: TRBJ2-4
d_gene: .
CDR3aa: CATGRDLAGLAKNIQYF
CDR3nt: TGTGCCACCGGCAGAGATCTGGCCGGCTTAGCCAAAAACATTCAGTACTTC

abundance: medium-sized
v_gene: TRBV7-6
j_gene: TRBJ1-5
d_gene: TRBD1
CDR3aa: CASSLGGQLNQPQHF
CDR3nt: TGTGCCAGCAGCTTAGGGGGACAGTTAAATCAGCCCCAGCATTTT

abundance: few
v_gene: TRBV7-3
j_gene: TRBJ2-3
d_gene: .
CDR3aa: CASSLNRVGGRDTQYF
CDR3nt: TGTGCCAGCAGCTTAAACCGGGTGGGTGGAAGAGATACGCAGTATTTT

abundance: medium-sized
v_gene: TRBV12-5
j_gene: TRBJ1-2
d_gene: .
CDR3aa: CASVGDRGIYTF
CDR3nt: TGTGCTAGTGTGGGGGATAGGGGGATATACACCTTC

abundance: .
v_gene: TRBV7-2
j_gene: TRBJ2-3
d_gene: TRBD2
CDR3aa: CASSLALPGLATDTQYF
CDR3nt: TGTGCCAGCAGCTTAGCACTCCCGGGACTAGCAACAGATACGCAGTATTTT

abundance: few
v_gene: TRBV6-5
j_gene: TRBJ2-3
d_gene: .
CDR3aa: CASSYALFGGTDTQYF
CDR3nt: TGTGCCAGCAGTTACGCCCTATTTGGCGGCACAGATACGCAGTATTTT

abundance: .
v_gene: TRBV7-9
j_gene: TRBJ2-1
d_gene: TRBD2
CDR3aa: CASSLASGNHYNEQFF
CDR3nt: TGTGCCAGCAGCTTAGCTAGCGGGAACCATTACAATGAGCAGTTCTTC